This is a list of T cell receptor beta chains from one sample in a study of identical twins. TCRdb passed the 5' RACE reads through MiXCR, listing each CDR3 protein once. The profile shows 450,000 or so distinct CDR3 sequences, 18% of them singletons. Sample: naive T cells sorted from blood. These receptors came from a man in his forties or fifties in good health. CDR3s include the opening cysteine and the closing phenylalanine or tryptophan. Each record gives: V gene, J gene, clone size, D gene, CDR3 protein, CDR3 DNA. A D gene is named only where the DNA matches it firmly. Not every row has a clone size; where given, it reads once, few, many or a size class.

v_call: TRBV7-8
j_call: TRBJ2-3
clone_size: many
d_call: NA
cdr3_aa: CASSLALGIADTQYF
cdr3_nt: TGTGCCAGCAGCTTAGCCCTCGGGATCGCGGATACGCAGTATTTT

v_call: TRBV28
j_call: TRBJ1-5
clone_size: NA
d_call: TRBD1
cdr3_aa: CASSLRRGDRGLFNQPQHF
cdr3_nt: TGTGCCAGCAGTTTAAGGCGGGGGGACAGGGGCCTCTTTAATCAGCCCCAGCATTTT

v_call: TRBV11-2
j_call: TRBJ1-2
clone_size: NA
d_call: NA
cdr3_aa: CASTHEAGNYGYTF
cdr3_nt: TGTGCCAGCACCCACGAGGCCGGAAACTATGGCTACACCTTC

v_call: TRBV5-6
j_call: TRBJ2-7
clone_size: few
d_call: TRBD1
cdr3_aa: CASSSDRGREQYF
cdr3_nt: TGTGCCAGCAGTTCGGACAGGGGTCGCGAGCAGTACTTC

v_call: TRBV7-2
j_call: TRBJ2-3
clone_size: many
d_call: TRBD2
cdr3_aa: CASSLVERGGRADTQYF
cdr3_nt: TGTGCCAGCAGCTTAGTGGAGCGGGGGGGCCGCGCAGATACGCAGTATTTT

v_call: TRBV20-1
j_call: TRBJ2-5
clone_size: NA
d_call: TRBD1
cdr3_aa: CSAGDRGLVETQYF
cdr3_nt: TGCAGTGCTGGGGACAGGGGGCTGGTAGAGACCCAGTACTTC

v_call: TRBV12-3/TRBV12-4
j_call: TRBJ2-1
clone_size: NA
d_call: TRBD2
cdr3_aa: CASSFRLAGVYNEQFF
cdr3_nt: TGTGCCAGCAGTTTTAGGCTAGCGGGGGTCTACAATGAGCAGTTCTTC

v_call: TRBV7-9
j_call: TRBJ1-1
clone_size: many
d_call: NA
cdr3_aa: CASSLAGWRTEAFF
cdr3_nt: TGTGCCAGCAGCTTAGCGGGGTGGCGCACTGAAGCTTTCTTT

v_call: TRBV7-9
j_call: TRBJ2-7
clone_size: many
d_call: TRBD1
cdr3_aa: CASSGQEAYEQYF
cdr3_nt: TGTGCCAGCAGCGGACAGGAGGCCTACGAGCAGTACTTC

v_call: TRBV5-1
j_call: TRBJ2-1
clone_size: few
d_call: NA
cdr3_aa: CASSLLYSGPYNEQFF
cdr3_nt: TGCGCCAGCAGCTTATTATATAGCGGCCCCTACAATGAGCAGTTCTTC

v_call: TRBV25-1
j_call: TRBJ2-2
clone_size: few
d_call: TRBD1
cdr3_aa: CATAGQGAIGELFF
cdr3_nt: TGTGCCACCGCGGGGCAGGGGGCGATCGGGGAGCTGTTTTTT

v_call: TRBV5-1
j_call: TRBJ1-1
clone_size: once
d_call: NA
cdr3_aa: CASSLGLTPNTEAFF
cdr3_nt: TGCGCCAGCAGCTTGGGGTTGACACCAAACACTGAAGCTTTCTTT

v_call: TRBV7-2
j_call: TRBJ2-3
clone_size: NA
d_call: NA
cdr3_aa: CASSLGIVRTDTQYF
cdr3_nt: TGTGCCAGCAGCTTAGGGATAGTCAGAACAGATACGCAGTATTTT

v_call: TRBV12-3/TRBV12-4
j_call: TRBJ2-2
clone_size: NA
d_call: TRBD2
cdr3_aa: CATLSGSGRGNGELFF
cdr3_nt: TGTGCCACCCTCTCTGGGAGCGGGAGAGGTAACGGGGAGCTGTTTTTT

v_call: TRBV10-3
j_call: TRBJ2-3
clone_size: many
d_call: NA
cdr3_aa: CAISLQGPDTQYF
cdr3_nt: TGTGCCATCAGTTTGCAGGGCCCAGATACGCAGTATTTT

v_call: TRBV20-1
j_call: TRBJ2-1
clone_size: many
d_call: TRBD2
cdr3_aa: CSASSSGGRNEQFF
cdr3_nt: TGCAGTGCTAGTTCCAGCGGGGGGAGAAATGAGCAGTTCTTC